Presented here are 2 T cell receptor beta chains from one specimen sequenced in a study of blood T cells in healthy people across ages. Then a second PCR, running about 6 to 12 cycles, was carried out with a sample-barcoded 5' primer and a J-beta primer mix. TCRdb ran MiXCR on the 5' RACE reads and lists one entry per CDR3 protein. The table shows 1.5 million to 2 million distinct CDR3 sequences, with around half occurring only once. The sequenced material came from blood. The receptors were sampled from a middle-aged woman in good health.

This clonotype was detected only a few times. The chain uses TRBV7-2 and TRBJ2-5; possible D gene TRBD1, 6 bases. In germline, CDR1 is SGHTA, CDR2 FQGNSA. Deletions cut 4 bases from V and 0 bases from J, with 15 bases between. The CDR3 has 16 residues. The CDR3 loop reads CASSYSGTQNQETQYF. The CDR3 DNA reads as TGTGCCAGCAGCTATTCCGGGACACAAAACCAAGAGACCCAGTACTTC.

The V call is TRBV5-6, the J call TRBJ1-6; tentative D call: TRBD1 (6 bases). The length of the CDR3 is 15 residues. The ends were cut back, 2 bases at V and 7 bases at J, with 13 bases in the middle. Looked up from germline, CDR1 is SGHDT and CDR2 is YYEEEE. The CDR3 region has the DNA TGTGCCAGCAGCTTCACCGGGACATACAATTCACCCCTCCACTTT. Residues: CASSFTGTYNSPLHF.